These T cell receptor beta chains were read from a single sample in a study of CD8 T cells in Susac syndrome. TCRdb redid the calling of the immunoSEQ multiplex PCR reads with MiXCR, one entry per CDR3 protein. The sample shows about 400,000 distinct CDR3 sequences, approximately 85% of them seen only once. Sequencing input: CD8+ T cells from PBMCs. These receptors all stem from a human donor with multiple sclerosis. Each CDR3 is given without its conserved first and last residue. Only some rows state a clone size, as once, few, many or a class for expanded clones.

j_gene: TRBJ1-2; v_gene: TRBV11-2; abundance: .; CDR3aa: ASSLGFGTGDGYT
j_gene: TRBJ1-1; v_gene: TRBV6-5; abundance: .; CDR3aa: ASSYSPSTEAF
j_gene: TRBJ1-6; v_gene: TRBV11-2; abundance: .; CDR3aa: ASSVTGTGPQPLH
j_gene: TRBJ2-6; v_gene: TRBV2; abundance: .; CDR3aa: ASSERASGETGGANVLT
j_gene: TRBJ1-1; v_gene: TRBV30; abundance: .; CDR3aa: AWVLRGEYTEAF
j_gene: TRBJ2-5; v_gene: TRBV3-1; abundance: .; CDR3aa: ASSQVRGLETQY
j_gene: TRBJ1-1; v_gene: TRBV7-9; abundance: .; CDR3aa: ASSPVVGYTEAF
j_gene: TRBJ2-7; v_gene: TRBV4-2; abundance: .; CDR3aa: ASSQEPSGSRYEQY
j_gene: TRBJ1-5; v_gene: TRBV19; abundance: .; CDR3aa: ASSTGQGSL
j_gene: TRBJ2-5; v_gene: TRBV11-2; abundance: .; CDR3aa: ASSSHPFGAGTSSEETQY
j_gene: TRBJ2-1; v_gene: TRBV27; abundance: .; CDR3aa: ASSLTHYNEQF
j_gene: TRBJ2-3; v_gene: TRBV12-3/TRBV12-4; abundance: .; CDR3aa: ASSWGLDTDTQY
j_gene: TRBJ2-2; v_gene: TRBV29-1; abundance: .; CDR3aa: SVSSGGLYTGELF
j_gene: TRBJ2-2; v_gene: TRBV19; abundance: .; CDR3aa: ASSPLGGVTGELF
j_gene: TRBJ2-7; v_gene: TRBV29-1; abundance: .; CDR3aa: SIGGETGISYEQY
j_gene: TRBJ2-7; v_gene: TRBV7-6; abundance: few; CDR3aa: ASSPLVFYEQY
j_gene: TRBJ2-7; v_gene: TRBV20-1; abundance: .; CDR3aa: SARDHRVDPYEQY
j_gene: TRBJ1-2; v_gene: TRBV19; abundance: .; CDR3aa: ASSIAVRDPYGYT
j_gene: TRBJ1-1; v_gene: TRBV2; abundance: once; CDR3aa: ASRGSSDAEAF
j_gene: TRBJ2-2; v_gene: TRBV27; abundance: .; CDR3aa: ASSPWDSTTGELF
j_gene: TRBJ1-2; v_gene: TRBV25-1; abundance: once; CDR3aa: ASSIQGAPDGYT
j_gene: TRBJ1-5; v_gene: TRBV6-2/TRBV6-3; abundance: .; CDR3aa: ASSYSGVGQWNNQPQH
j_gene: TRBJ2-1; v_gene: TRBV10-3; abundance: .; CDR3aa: AIGSEQF
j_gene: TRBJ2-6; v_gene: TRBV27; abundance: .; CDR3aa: ASSSLAGTSAMGGANVLT
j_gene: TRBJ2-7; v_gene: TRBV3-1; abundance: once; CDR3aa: ASSQETSVFYEQY
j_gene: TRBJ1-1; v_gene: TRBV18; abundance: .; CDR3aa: ASSPPTAMNTEAF
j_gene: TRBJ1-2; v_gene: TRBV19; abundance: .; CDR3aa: ASRPKDRGWRGYT
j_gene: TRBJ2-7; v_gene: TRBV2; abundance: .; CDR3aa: ASSGLAGGYEQY
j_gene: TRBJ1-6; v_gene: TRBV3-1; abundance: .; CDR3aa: ASSQVRTENSPLH
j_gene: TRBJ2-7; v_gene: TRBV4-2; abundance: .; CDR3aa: ASSQDRAGSSYEQY
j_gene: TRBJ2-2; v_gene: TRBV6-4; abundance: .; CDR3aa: ASSDTGQGGTGELF
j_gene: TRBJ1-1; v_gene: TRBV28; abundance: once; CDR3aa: ASSQGQRRTEAF
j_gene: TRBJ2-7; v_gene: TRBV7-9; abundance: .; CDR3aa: ASSFSGGQPAYEQY